A selection of T cell receptor beta chains follows, all from one sample in a study of blood T cell repertoires in COVID-19. Assay used: immunoSEQ multiplex PCR; TCRdb lists only in-frame clones, some missing. Of 160,000 or so clones listed, around 92% were seen once; the top ten hold approximately 3%. Sequencing was performed on peripheral blood. The source of these receptors is a man between 60 and 75 years old with acute or convalescent COVID-19. Both conserved end residues are part of each CDR3. The D gene is left open where the match is weak. Expanded clones are given a class, and other clones once, few, many or no size at all.

j_gene: TRBJ2-1
v_gene: TRBV11-3
d_gene: TRBD2
abundance: once
CDR3aa: CASSTSGTINEQFF
CDR3nt: TGTGCCAGCAGTACCTCCGGGACTATCAATGAGCAGTTCTTC

j_gene: TRBJ1-3
v_gene: TRBV19
d_gene: .
abundance: .
CDR3aa: CASSMGGRGVGNTIYF
CDR3nt: TGTGCCAGTAGTATGGGGGGGAGAGGGGTCGGAAACACCATATATTTT

j_gene: TRBJ1-5
v_gene: TRBV5-1
d_gene: TRBD1
abundance: .
CDR3aa: CASSSNTGEQPQHF
CDR3nt: TGCGCCAGCAGCTCGAACACAGGGGAACAGCCCCAGCATTTT

j_gene: TRBJ1-2
v_gene: TRBV19
d_gene: TRBD1
abundance: .
CDR3aa: CASSMLLVQGLGYTF
CDR3nt: TGTGCCAGTAGTATGTTATTGGTACAGGGGTTGGGCTACACCTTC

j_gene: TRBJ2-7
v_gene: TRBV4-3
d_gene: TRBD2
abundance: .
CDR3aa: CASSLFAPGLAGGRYEQYF
CDR3nt: TGCGCCAGCAGCCTCTTCGCCCCGGGGCTAGCGGGGGGGAGGTACGAGCAGTACTTC

j_gene: TRBJ2-1
v_gene: TRBV2
d_gene: TRBD1
abundance: .
CDR3aa: CASSERGQGYNEQFF
CDR3nt: TGTGCCAGCAGTGAAAGGGGGCAGGGGTACAATGAGCAGTTCTTC

j_gene: TRBJ1-5
v_gene: TRBV18
d_gene: TRBD1
abundance: .
CDR3aa: CASSPGTGTSSNQPQHF
CDR3nt: TGTGCCAGCTCACCAGGGACAGGGACGAGTAGCAATCAGCCCCAGCATTTT

j_gene: TRBJ2-7
v_gene: TRBV5-1
d_gene: TRBD1
abundance: .
CDR3aa: CASSFSGTGDYEQYF
CDR3nt: TGCGCCAGCAGCTTTTCCGGGACAGGGGATTACGAGCAGTACTTC

j_gene: TRBJ2-1
v_gene: TRBV2
d_gene: TRBD2
abundance: once
CDR3aa: CASMGTSGGGGWNEQFF
CDR3nt: TGTGCCAGCATGGGGACTAGCGGGGGTGGGGGCTGGAATGAGCAGTTCTTC

j_gene: TRBJ1-3
v_gene: TRBV21-1
d_gene: .
abundance: .
CDR3aa: CASSKVSTALSGNTIYF
CDR3nt: TGTGCCAGCAGCAAAGTGTCGACAGCACTCTCTGGAAACACCATATATTTT

j_gene: TRBJ1-5
v_gene: TRBV5-1
d_gene: .
abundance: .
CDR3aa: CASSREGGSNQPQHF
CDR3nt: TGCGCCAGCAGCCGGGAAGGGGGAAGCAATCAGCCCCAGCATTTT

j_gene: TRBJ1-4
v_gene: TRBV24-1
d_gene: TRBD1
abundance: .
CDR3aa: CATSDTGQGNEKLFF
CDR3nt: TGTGCCACCAGTGACACGGGACAGGGGAACGAAAAACTGTTTTTT

j_gene: TRBJ1-3
v_gene: TRBV7-9
d_gene: .
abundance: .
CDR3aa: CASSFDSGNTIYF
CDR3nt: TGTGCCAGCAGCTTTGACAGTGGAAACACCATATATTTT

j_gene: TRBJ1-4
v_gene: TRBV5-4
d_gene: .
abundance: .
CDR3aa: CASSHDRGDEKLFF
CDR3nt: TGTGCCAGCAGCCACGACAGAGGAGATGAAAAACTGTTTTTT

j_gene: TRBJ2-1
v_gene: TRBV11-2
d_gene: .
abundance: .
CDR3aa: CASSLRDTAYNEQFF
CDR3nt: TGTGCCAGCAGCCTCCGGGACACGGCCTACAATGAGCAGTTCTTC

j_gene: TRBJ2-7
v_gene: TRBV12-3/TRBV12-4
d_gene: .
abundance: .
CDR3aa: CASSLSLQGEQYF
CDR3nt: TGTGCCAGCAGCCTTAGTCTTCAGGGAGAGCAGTACTTC

j_gene: TRBJ1-1
v_gene: TRBV30
d_gene: TRBD1
abundance: .
CDR3aa: CAWKRQGDTEAFF
CDR3nt: TGTGCCTGGAAACGACAGGGGGACACTGAAGCTTTCTTT

j_gene: TRBJ2-7
v_gene: TRBV18
d_gene: .
abundance: .
CDR3aa: CASSPGLPYEQYF
CDR3nt: TGTGCCAGCTCACCAGGACTCCCCTACGAGCAGTACTTC

j_gene: TRBJ2-3
v_gene: TRBV7-8
d_gene: TRBD2
abundance: .
CDR3aa: CASSLDVLAGVTTSTDTQYF
CDR3nt: TGTGCCAGCAGCTTAGATGTCCTAGCGGGGGTCACTACTAGCACAGATACGCAGTATTTT